The sequence of this TCR beta chain was determined in a study of CD8 T cells in ankylosing spondylitis. TCRdb reanalysed the 5' RACE reads using MiXCR and keeps one entry per CDR3 protein. The sample has fewer than 250,000 distinct CDR3 sequences, roughly 32% seen once. The study, taken as a whole, reports: Several highly homologous variants made up a TCR beta motif, and this motif appeared characteristic of ankylosing spondylitis blood. In the blood and synovial fluid of reactive arthritis, some motif variants had been previously reported.

V shed 7 bases, J shed 2 bases, and the junction held 5 bases outside the gene matches. CDR1 ENHRY and CDR2 SYGVKD come from the germline V gene. CDR3 length equals 14 residues. Regarding this clonotype: Antigen unknown.

The J gene is TRBJ2-3, the V gene TRBV10-3; 8 bases map to TRBD1. The receptor was isolated from a male donor with ankylosing spondylitis or in good health (not recorded which). The sequenced sample consisted of blood, either unsorted or a sorted T cell fraction (not recorded which). The CDR3 spells CAITGQGPTDTQYF. In nucleotides, the CDR3 is TGTGCCATCACCGGACAGGGCCCCACAGATACGCAGTATTTT.